The rows below give T cell receptor beta chains drawn from one sample of a study of T cells in Graves' hyperthyroidism and ophthalmopathy. Using its own MiXCR run on the multiplex PCR reads, TCRdb lists one record per CDR3 protein. Of over 550,000 distinct CDR3 sequences detected, 16% appear once; the ten largest clones hold around a sixth. Source material: blood. These receptors were collected from a woman aged 18-29 years with Graves' hyperthyroidism. Each CDR3 is given with its conserved first and last residue. The D gene is left open where the match is weak. Not every row has a clone size; where given, it reads once, few, many or a size class.

V	D	J	length	size	CDR3	DNA
TRBV30	NA	TRBJ1-2	13	few	CACPTRGGYGYTF	TGTGCCTGCCCTACAAGAGGCGGATATGGCTACACCTTC
TRBV19	TRBD2	TRBJ2-7	17	NA	CASSTGGLAGASYEQYF	TGTGCCAGTAGTACTGGGGGACTAGCGGGAGCTTCCTACGAGCAGTACTTC
TRBV28	NA	TRBJ1-2	15	many	CASSPNVGRSGGYTF	TGTGCCAGCAGTCCGAATGTGGGGCGAAGTGGTGGCTACACCTTC
TRBV12-3/TRBV12-4	NA	TRBJ1-5	15	few	CASSYRTYSNQPQHF	TGTGCCAGCAGTTACAGGACCTATAGCAATCAGCCCCAGCATTTT
TRBV6-5	NA	TRBJ1-2	13	NA	CASSYGRMAGYTF	TGTGCCAGCAGTTACGGCCGGATGGCGGGCTACACCTTC
TRBV5-6	TRBD1	TRBJ1-6	16	many	CASSLAGTGRSSPLHF	TGTGCCAGCAGCTTGGCAGGGACAGGCCGTAGTTCACCCCTCCACTTT
TRBV5-1	NA	TRBJ1-1	14	many	CASSLALSATEAFF	TGCGCCAGCAGCTTGGCTCTCAGTGCGACTGAAGCTTTCTTT
TRBV7-2	TRBD2	TRBJ2-1	17	many	CASRRVPSGGHDNEQFF	TGTGCCAGCAGAAGAGTCCCTTCGGGAGGGCATGACAATGAGCAGTTCTTC
TRBV7-3	NA	TRBJ2-5	13	many	CASSLMVQETQYF	TGTGCCAGCAGCCTTATGGTGCAAGAGACCCAGTACTTC
TRBV4-2	TRBD2	TRBJ2-3	17	NA	CASSQGGSSGGPDTQYF	TGTGCCAGCAGCCAAGGAGGGTCTAGCGGGGGGCCAGATACGCAGTATTTT
TRBV20-1	TRBD1	TRBJ2-1	17	NA	CSARDFTGGLSYNEQFF	TGCAGTGCTAGAGATTTTACAGGGGGTCTCTCCTACAATGAGCAGTTCTTC
TRBV28	NA	TRBJ1-2	14	few	CASSERGRNYGYTF	TGTGCCAGCAGTGAACGGGGACGGAACTATGGCTACACCTTC
TRBV27	NA	TRBJ1-6	13	few	CASSVGTGGLLHF	TGTGCCAGCAGTGTAGGGACGGGCGGTCTCCTCCACTTT
TRBV7-9	NA	TRBJ2-7	14	NA	CASSLSGIGQEQYF	TGTGCCAGCAGCTTATCCGGGATAGGGCAAGAGCAGTACTTC
TRBV29-1	TRBD2	TRBJ2-3	13	many	CSGASGSTDTQYF	TGCAGCGGGGCTAGCGGTAGCACAGATACGCAGTATTTT
TRBV7-3	NA	TRBJ1-2	14	NA	CASSLSSRSYGYTF	TGTGCCAGCAGCTTAAGTTCCAGGAGCTATGGCTACACCTTC
TRBV10-3	TRBD1	TRBJ1-2	12	NA	CAIKTGDYGYTF	TGTGCCATCAAAACAGGGGATTATGGCTACACCTTC
TRBV5-6	NA	TRBJ2-3	14	few	CASSPPGHPNTQYF	TGTGCCAGCAGCCCCCCGGGACATCCTAATACGCAGTATTTT
TRBV11-3	TRBD1	TRBJ2-7	15	many	CASSQAGTGNYEQYF	TGTGCCAGCAGCCAGGCCGGGACAGGGAACTACGAGCAGTACTTC
TRBV29-1	TRBD2	TRBJ2-7	15	NA	CSGAGGAGSSYEQYF	TGCAGCGGGGCGGGGGGCGCGGGGTCCTCCTACGAGCAGTACTTC
TRBV20-1	NA	TRBJ2-7	11	many	CSASAGNEQYF	TGCAGTGCTAGCGCCGGGAACGAGCAGTACTTC
TRBV29-1	TRBD2	TRBJ2-7	18	few	CSVERGQWRLAVSYEQYF	TGCAGCGTTGAACGCGGACAGTGGAGACTAGCGGTATCCTACGAGCAGTACTTC
TRBV28	TRBD1	TRBJ1-1	14	many	CASSMTGGGTEAFF	TGTGCCAGCAGCATGACAGGGGGTGGGACTGAAGCTTTCTTT
TRBV20-1	NA	TRBJ2-4	14	NA	CSAREGLAKNIQYF	TGCAGTGCTAGAGAGGGGTTAGCCAAAAACATTCAGTACTTC
TRBV12-3/TRBV12-4	NA	TRBJ2-7	14	many	CASSPQAFSYEQYF	TGTGCCAGCAGTCCCCAGGCCTTCTCCTACGAGCAGTACTTC
TRBV11-2	NA	TRBJ1-6	15	NA	CASSSHGGGNSPLHF	TGTGCCAGCAGCTCACATGGGGGAGGGAATTCACCCCTCCACTTT
TRBV20-1	TRBD1	TRBJ1-5	12	few	CSAWTGAPPQHF	TGCAGTGCGTGGACAGGGGCCCCGCCCCAGCATTTT
TRBV3-1	NA	TRBJ2-3	13	few	CASSQVRTDTQYF	TGTGCCAGCAGCCAAGTTCGGACAGATACGCAGTATTTT
TRBV4-1	NA	TRBJ2-7	16	NA	CASSRHPQGYSYEQYF	TGCGCCAGCAGCCGACACCCCCAGGGGTACAGCTACGAGCAGTACTTC
TRBV6-1	NA	TRBJ2-7	14	many	CASSPGGILYEQYF	TGTGCCAGCAGCCCCGGCGGGATCCTCTACGAGCAGTACTTC
TRBV28	TRBD1	TRBJ1-6	15	NA	CASSPRTGGWSPLHF	TGTGCCAGCAGTCCCCGGACAGGGGGCTGGTCACCCCTCCACTTT
TRBV27	NA	TRBJ1-5	15	NA	CASSRGVRSNQPQHF	TGTGCCAGCAGCCGGGGGGTTCGCAGCAATCAGCCCCAGCATTTT
TRBV11-2	NA	TRBJ1-2	15	NA	CASSWGSGSNYGYTF	TGTGCCAGCAGTTGGGGCAGCGGATCTAACTATGGCTACACCTTC
TRBV29-1	TRBD2	TRBJ2-5	13	NA	CSVEGLARKTQYF	TGCAGCGTTGAGGGACTAGCGAGGAAGACCCAGTACTTC
TRBV29-1	NA	TRBJ1-5	16	few	CSVTPPGHPPDQPQHF	TGCAGCGTTACCCCCCCGGGACACCCACCCGATCAGCCCCAGCATTTT
TRBV5-1	TRBD2	TRBJ2-3	16	few	CASSDQPKRGRDTQYF	TGCGCCAGCAGCGATCAACCGAAGCGGGGTCGAGATACGCAGTATTTT
TRBV27	TRBD2	TRBJ2-7	16	NA	CASSLSILAGSYEQYF	TGTGCCAGCAGTTTATCGATCTTAGCGGGATCCTACGAGCAGTACTTC
TRBV6-5	NA	TRBJ1-4	14	NA	CASSYSGKNEKLFF	TGTGCCAGCAGTTACTCGGGGAAAAATGAAAAACTGTTTTTT
TRBV2	TRBD2	TRBJ2-7	15	many	CASRELAGGPGEQYF	TGTGCCAGCAGGGAACTAGCGGGAGGGCCGGGAGAGCAGTACTTC
TRBV28	TRBD1	TRBJ1-1	14	many	CASSRTGTEIEAFF	TGTGCCAGCAGTCGAACAGGGACAGAGATAGAAGCTTTCTTT
TRBV27	NA	TRBJ2-3	17	many	CASSSFAERAVTDTQYF	TGTGCCAGCAGTTCCTTCGCAGAGCGGGCGGTGACAGATACGCAGTATTTT
TRBV6-5	TRBD1	TRBJ1-4	17	NA	CASSYSLPGQGAEKLFF	TGTGCCAGCAGTTACTCGCTCCCGGGACAGGGGGCTGAAAAACTGTTTTTT
TRBV20-1	NA	TRBJ2-7	15	many	CSARVGDPGFLVQYF	TGCAGTGCTAGGGTAGGGGACCCTGGTTTTTTGGTGCAGTACTTC
TRBV12-3/TRBV12-4	NA	TRBJ1-6	12	many	CASSRWNSPLHF	TGTGCCAGCAGTCGGTGGAATTCACCCCTCCACTTT
TRBV6-6	TRBD1	TRBJ1-2	14	many	CASSYLAGGEGYTF	TGTGCCAGCAGTTACCTTGCAGGGGGTGAAGGCTACACCTTC
TRBV4-2	NA	TRBJ1-1	15	few	CASSQVRSSTFEAFF	TGTGCCAGCAGCCAAGTCCGATCGTCGACCTTTGAAGCTTTCTTT
TRBV29-1	TRBD2	TRBJ2-1	14	many	CSDRTSGRTDEQFF	TGCAGCGATCGGACTAGCGGGAGAACCGATGAGCAGTTCTTC
TRBV4-2	NA	TRBJ2-2	15	NA	CASSQEAGSTGELFF	TGTGCCAGCAGCCAAGAGGCGGGAAGCACCGGGGAGCTGTTTTTT
TRBV18	NA	TRBJ1-5	16	NA	CASSPTAVRSNQPQHF	TGTGCCAGCTCACCAACGGCGGTCCGAAGCAATCAGCCCCAGCATTTT
TRBV11-3	TRBD2	TRBJ2-1	15	few	CANSFSGRAYNEQFF	TGTGCCAACAGCTTTAGCGGGAGGGCTTACAATGAGCAGTTCTTC
TRBV7-9	NA	TRBJ1-1	13	many	CASSAPLNTEAFF	TGTGCCAGCAGCGCCCCCTTGAACACTGAAGCTTTCTTT
TRBV7-9	NA	TRBJ2-7	13	many	CASSLGHYYEQYF	TGTGCCAGCAGCTTAGGACATTACTACGAGCAGTACTTC
TRBV11-2	TRBD2	TRBJ2-3	16	few	CASSLRTSGGLDTQYF	TGTGCCAGCAGCTTACGGACTAGCGGGGGATTAGATACGCAGTATTTT